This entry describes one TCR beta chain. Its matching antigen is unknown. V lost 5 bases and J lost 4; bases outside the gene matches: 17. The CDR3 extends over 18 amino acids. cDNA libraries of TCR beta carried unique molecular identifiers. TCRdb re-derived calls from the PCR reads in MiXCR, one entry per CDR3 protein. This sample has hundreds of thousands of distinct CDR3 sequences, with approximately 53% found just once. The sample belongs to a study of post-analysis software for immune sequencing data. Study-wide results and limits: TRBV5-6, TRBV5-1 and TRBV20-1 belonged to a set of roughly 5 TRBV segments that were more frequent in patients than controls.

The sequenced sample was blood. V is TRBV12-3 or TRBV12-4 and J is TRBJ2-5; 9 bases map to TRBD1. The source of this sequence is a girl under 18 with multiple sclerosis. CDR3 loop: CASSGDREGRSGVETQYF. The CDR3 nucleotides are TGTGCCAGCAGTGGGGACAGGGAGGGCCGTTCAGGTGTAGAGACCCAGTACTTC.